Detailed here is one T cell receptor beta chain. CDR3 length: 12 residues. Germline V gives CDR1 SGHDT, CDR2 YYEEEE. V lost 7 bases to trimming and J lost 13 bases, with 18 bases between them. These data come from a study of blood T cell repertoires in COVID-19. TCRdb's copy holds only in-frame clones and misses some; the assay was immunoSEQ multiplex PCR. The data hold about 20,000 clones, with 70% to 90% observed a single time. The sequenced sample consisted of peripheral blood. The rearrangement links TRBV5-6 to TRBJ2-1; possibly TRBD2 for D (5 bases). The source of this sequence is a man aged 50-60 years with active COVID-19. The CDR3 is CASATGWMGQFF. The CDR3 DNA reads TGTGCCAGCGCGACGGGGTGGATGGGACAGTTCTTC.